A single sample gave rise to the 3 T cell receptor beta chains below, sequenced in a study of blood T cells in healthy people across ages. Sample-barcoded 5' priming and a J-beta primer mix drove a second PCR of roughly 7 to 11 cycles. Each CDR3 protein is one row after TCRdb ran MiXCR on the 5' RACE reads. The data hold hundreds of thousands of distinct CDR3 sequences, with around 45% observed a single time. The source material was blood. These TCRs come from a woman aged 60-75 years in good health.

This chain links TRBV7-2 with TRBJ1-2; maybe TRBD1 (5 bases). V dropped 0 bases and J dropped 2 bases, with 7 bases sitting between them. CDR1 and CDR2 (germline): SGHTA, FQGNSA. The CDR3 extends over 14 amino acids. Written as DNA, the CDR3 is TGTGCCAGCAGCTTAGCCCGGGACAACTATGGCTACACCTTC. Protein: CASSLARDNYGYTF.

This clonotype has more than one count but fewer than ten. The V gene is TRBV5-1, the J gene TRBJ1-1, with a possible D match to TRBD1 (6 bases). Germline CDR1 is SGHRS and CDR2 is YFSETQ. This CDR3 is built from 13 residues. V dropped 0 bases and J dropped 8 bases, with 11 bases sitting between them. In nucleotides, the CDR3 is TGCGCCAGCAGCTTGGATGGGGGGCGGGAAGCTTTCTTT. Its protein product is CASSLDGGREAFF.

The chain uses TRBV6-8 and TRBJ2-7; TRBD1 is a possible D gene (6 bases). Germline V gene sequence: CDR1 MNHGY, CDR2 SAAAGT. The CDR3 has 12 amino acids. Trimming stripped 6 bases from V and 4 bases from J, with 10 bases between. The CDR3 protein is CASSHRDYEQYF. DNA of the CDR3: TGTGCCAGCAGCCACAGGGATTACGAGCAGTACTTC.